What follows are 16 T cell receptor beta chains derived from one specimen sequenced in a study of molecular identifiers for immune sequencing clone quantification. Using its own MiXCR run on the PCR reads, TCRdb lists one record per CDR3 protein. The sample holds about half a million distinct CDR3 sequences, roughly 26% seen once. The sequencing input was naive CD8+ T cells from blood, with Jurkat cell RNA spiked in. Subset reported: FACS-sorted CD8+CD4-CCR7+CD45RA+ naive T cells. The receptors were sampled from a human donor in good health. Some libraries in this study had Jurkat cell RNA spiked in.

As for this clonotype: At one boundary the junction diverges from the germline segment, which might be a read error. Here the CDR3 reads CASGLGQRALTYEQYF. CDR3 DNA: TGTGCCAGCGGTTTAGGCCAGCGGGCCCTAACCTACGAGCAGTACTTC. This chain uses TRBV28 with TRBJ2-7; the D gene is possibly TRBD2 (6 bases). This CDR3 has 16 residues. The germline V gene has CDR1 MDHEN and CDR2 SYDVKM.

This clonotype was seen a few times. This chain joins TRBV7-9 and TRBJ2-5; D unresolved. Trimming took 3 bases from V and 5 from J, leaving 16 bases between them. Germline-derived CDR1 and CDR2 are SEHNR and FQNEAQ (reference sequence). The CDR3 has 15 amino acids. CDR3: CASSFMVGNSETQYF. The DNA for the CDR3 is TGTGCCAGCAGCTTTATGGTGGGGAATTCGGAGACCCAGTACTTC.

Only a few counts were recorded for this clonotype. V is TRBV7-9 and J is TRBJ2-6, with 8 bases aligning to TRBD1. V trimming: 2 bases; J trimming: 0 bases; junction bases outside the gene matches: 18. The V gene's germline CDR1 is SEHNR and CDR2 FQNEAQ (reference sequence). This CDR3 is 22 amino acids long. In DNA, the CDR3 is TGTGCCAGCAGCTTAAATTTTTTATCGACAGGGGCCCTGATCTCTGGGGCCAACGTCCTGACTTTC. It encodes CASSLNFLSTGALISGANVLTF.

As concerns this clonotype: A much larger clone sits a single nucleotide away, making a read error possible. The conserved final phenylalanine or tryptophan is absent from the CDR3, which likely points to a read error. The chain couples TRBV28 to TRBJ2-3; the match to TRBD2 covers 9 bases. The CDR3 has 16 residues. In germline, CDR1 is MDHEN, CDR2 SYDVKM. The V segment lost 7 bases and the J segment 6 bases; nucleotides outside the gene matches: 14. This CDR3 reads CASTPPVAGARDTQYL. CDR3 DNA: TGTGCCAGCACCCCCCCCGTAGCGGGAGCGAGGGATACGCAGTATCTT.

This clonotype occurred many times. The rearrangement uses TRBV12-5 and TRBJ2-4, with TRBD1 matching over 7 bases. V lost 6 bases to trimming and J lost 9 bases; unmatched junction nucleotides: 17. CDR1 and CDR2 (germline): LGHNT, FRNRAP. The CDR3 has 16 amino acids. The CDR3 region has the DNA TGTGCTAGTGGCCAGGGACAGCCCCTTTCCGAGAGCATTCAGTACTTC. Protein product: CASGQGQPLSESIQYF.

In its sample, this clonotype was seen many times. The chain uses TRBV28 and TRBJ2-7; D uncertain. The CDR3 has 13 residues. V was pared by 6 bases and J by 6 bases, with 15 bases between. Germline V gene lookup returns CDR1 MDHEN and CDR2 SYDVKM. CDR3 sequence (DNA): TGTGCCAGCAGCCCAACCACCGACCGCGAGCAGTACTTC. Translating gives CASSPTTDREQYF.

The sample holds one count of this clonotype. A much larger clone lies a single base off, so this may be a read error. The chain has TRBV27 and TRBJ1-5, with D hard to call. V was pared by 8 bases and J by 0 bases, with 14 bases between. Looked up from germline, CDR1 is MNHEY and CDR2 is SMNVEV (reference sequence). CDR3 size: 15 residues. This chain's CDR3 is CASGEHPYSNQPQHF. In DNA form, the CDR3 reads TGTGCCAGCGGTGAACATCCCTATAGCAATCAGCCCCAGCATTTT.

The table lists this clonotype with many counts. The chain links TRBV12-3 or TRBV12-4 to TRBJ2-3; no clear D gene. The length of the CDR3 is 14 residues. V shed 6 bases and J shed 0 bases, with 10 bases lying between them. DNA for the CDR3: TGTGCCAGCAGCCCCTTTGGGAGCACAGATACGCAGTATTTT. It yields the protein CASSPFGSTDTQYF.

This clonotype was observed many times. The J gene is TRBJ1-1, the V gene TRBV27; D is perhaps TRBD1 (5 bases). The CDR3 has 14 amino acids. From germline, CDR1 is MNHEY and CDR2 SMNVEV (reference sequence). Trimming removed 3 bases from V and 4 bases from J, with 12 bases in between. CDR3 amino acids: CASSLIQGSTEAFF. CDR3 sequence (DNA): TGTGCCAGCAGTTTGATTCAGGGTAGCACTGAAGCTTTCTTT.

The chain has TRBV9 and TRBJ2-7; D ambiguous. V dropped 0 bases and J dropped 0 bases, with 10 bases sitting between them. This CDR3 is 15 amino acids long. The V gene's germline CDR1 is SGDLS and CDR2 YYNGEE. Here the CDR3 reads CASSVESTFSYEQYF. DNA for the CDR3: TGTGCCAGCAGCGTAGAAAGTACCTTCTCCTACGAGCAGTACTTC.

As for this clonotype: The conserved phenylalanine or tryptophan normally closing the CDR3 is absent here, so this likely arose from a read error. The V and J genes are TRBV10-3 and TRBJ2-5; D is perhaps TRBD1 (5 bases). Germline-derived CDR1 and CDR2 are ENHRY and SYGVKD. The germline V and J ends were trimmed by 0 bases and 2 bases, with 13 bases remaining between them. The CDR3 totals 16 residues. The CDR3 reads CAISESPIRGQETQYY. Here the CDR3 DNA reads TGTGCCATCAGTGAGTCCCCGATTAGGGGTCAAGAGACCCAGTACTAC.

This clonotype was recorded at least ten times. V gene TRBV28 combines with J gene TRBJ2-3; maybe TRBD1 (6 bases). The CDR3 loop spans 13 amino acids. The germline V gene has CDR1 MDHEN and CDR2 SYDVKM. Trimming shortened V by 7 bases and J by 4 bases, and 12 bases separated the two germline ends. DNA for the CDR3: TGTGCCAGCACCGGGCGGACAGCAGATACGCAGTATTTT. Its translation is CASTGRTADTQYF.

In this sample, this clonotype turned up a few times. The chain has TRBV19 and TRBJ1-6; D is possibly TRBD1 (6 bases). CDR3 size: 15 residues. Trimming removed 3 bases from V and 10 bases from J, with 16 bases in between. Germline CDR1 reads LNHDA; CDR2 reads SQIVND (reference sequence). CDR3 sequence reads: CASSIRAGADSPLHF. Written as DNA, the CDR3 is TGTGCCAGTAGTATTCGAGCAGGGGCGGACTCACCCCTCCACTTT.

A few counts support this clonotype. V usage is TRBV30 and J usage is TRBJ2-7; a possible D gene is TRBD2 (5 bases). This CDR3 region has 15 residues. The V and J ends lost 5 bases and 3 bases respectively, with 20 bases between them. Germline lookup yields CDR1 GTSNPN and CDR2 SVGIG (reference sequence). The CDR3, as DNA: TGTGCCTGGGGAGGTCGTGAGTCATCCCTCTACGAGCAGTACTTC. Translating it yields CAWGGRESSLYEQYF. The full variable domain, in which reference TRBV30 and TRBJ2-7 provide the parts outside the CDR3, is SQTIHQWPATLVQPVGSPLSLECTVEGTSNPNLYWYRQAAGRGLQLLFYSVGIGQISSEVPQNLSASRPQDRQFILSSKKLLLSDSGFYLCAWGGRESSLYEQYFGPGTRLTVT.

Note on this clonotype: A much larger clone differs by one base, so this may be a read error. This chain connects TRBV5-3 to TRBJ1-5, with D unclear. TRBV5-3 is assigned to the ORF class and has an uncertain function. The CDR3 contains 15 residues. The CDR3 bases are TGTGCCAGCAGCTTGGCAGGTTTCGTCAATCAGCCCCAGCATTTT. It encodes CASSLAGFVNQPQHF.

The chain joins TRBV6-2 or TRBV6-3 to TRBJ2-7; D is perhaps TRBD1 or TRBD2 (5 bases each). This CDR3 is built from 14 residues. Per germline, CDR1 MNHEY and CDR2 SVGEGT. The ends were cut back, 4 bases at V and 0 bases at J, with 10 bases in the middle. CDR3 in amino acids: CASSWKGSSYEQYF. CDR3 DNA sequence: TGTGCCAGCAGTTGGAAGGGGAGCTCCTACGAGCAGTACTTC.